These 5 T cell receptor beta chains originate from one sample sequenced in a study of PD-1 blockade in classical Hodgkin lymphoma. The time point was: cycle 4 day 1 (C4D1), after 6 weeks of nivolumab. Every single patient, without exception, relapsed after autologous stem cell transplantation, and brentuximab vedotin exposure varied. This table comes from immunoSEQ multiplex PCR, and its TCRdb copy is limited to in-frame clones, with some not included. Among around 90,000 clones listed, around 80% were seen once. The sample was peripheral blood mononuclear cells (PBMCs), taken before the fourth cycle of nivolumab. These receptors came from a human donor with classical Hodgkin lymphoma.

The genes are TRBV19 and TRBJ2-7, with TRBD1 matching over 7 bases. CDR1 and CDR2 from the germline V gene are LNHDA and SQIVND (reference sequence). Unmatched junction bases numbered 5, after V lost 3 bases and J lost 6 bases. The CDR3 covers 13 residues. The CDR3 protein is CASSIQGVSEQYF. Here the CDR3 DNA reads TGTGCCAGTAGTATTCAGGGGGTGAGCGAGCAGTACTTC. The full variable domain, completed using reference TRBV19 and TRBJ2-7, is DGGITQSPKYLFRKEGQNVTLSCEQNLNHDAMYWYRQDPGQGLRLIYYSQIVNDFQKGDIAEGYSVSREKKESFPLTVTSAQKNPTAFYLCASSIQGVSEQYFGPGTRLTVT.

This chain links TRBV7-6 with TRBJ1-2; 8 positions agree with TRBD1. Germline V gives CDR1 SGHVS, CDR2 FNYEAQ. This CDR3 has 13 amino acids. V lost 5 bases and J lost 4; bases outside the gene matches: 3. CDR3 residues: CASSHGQGYGYTF. In DNA form, the CDR3 reads TGTGCCAGCAGCCATGGACAGGGCTATGGCTACACCTTC. Drawing the rest from reference TRBV7-6 and TRBJ1-2, the complete variable domain is GAGVSQSPRYKVTKRGQDVALRCDPISGHVSLYWYRQALGQGPEFLTYFNYEAQQDKSGLPNDRFSAERPEGSISTLTIQRTEQRDSAMYRCASSHGQGYGYTFGSGTRLTVV.

This chain joins TRBV7-2 and TRBJ2-1; D might be TRBD2 (5 bases). The germline V gene encodes CDR1 SGHTA and CDR2 FQGNSA. This CDR3 comprises 16 residues. Trimming removed 3 bases from V and 4 bases from J, with 16 bases in between. The chain's CDR3 is CASSFTPGIKYNEQFF. CDR3 sequence (DNA): TGTGCCAGCAGCTTTACACCGGGAATAAAGTACAATGAGCAGTTCTTC. The whole variable domain, remainder taken from reference TRBV7-2 and TRBJ2-1, is GAGVSQSPSNKVTEKGKDVELRCDPISGHTALYWYRQSLGQGLEFLIYFQGNSAPDKSGLPSDRFSAERTGGSVSTLTIQRTQQEDSAVYLCASSFTPGIKYNEQFFGPGTRLTVL.

V gene TRBV6-6 combines with J gene TRBJ2-1, with D possibly called TRBD1 or TRBD2 (5 bases each). The CDR3 has 16 residues. The V gene's germline CDR1 is MNHNY and CDR2 SVGAGI (reference sequence). V shed 7 bases and J shed 9 bases, with 25 bases lying between them. CDR3 DNA: TGTGCCAGCAAGTCGTGGGGGAGTTCAGTTTTTGGTGAGCAGTTCTTC. This codes for CASKSWGSSVFGEQFF.

This chain uses TRBV7-3 with TRBJ1-1; TRBD1 might be the D (5 bases). With 5 bases removed from V and 5 bases from J, the gap between germline ends came to 12 bases. The CDR3 totals 13 residues. Germline values: CDR1 SGHTA, CDR2 FQGTGA. CDR3 amino acids: CASSQFEGTEAFF. CDR3 in DNA: TGTGCCAGCAGCCAATTTGAGGGGACTGAAGCTTTCTTT.